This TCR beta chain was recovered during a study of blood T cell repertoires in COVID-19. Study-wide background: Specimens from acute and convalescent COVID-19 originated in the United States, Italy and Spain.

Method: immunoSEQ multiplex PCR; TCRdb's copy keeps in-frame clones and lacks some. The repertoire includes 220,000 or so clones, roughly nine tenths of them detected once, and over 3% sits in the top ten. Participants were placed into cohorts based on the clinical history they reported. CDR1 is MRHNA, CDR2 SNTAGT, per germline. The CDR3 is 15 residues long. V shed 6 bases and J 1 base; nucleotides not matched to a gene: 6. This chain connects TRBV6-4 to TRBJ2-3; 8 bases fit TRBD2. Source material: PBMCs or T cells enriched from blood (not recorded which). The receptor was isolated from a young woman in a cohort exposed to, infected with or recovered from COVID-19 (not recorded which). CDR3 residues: CASSSGGLGTDTQYF. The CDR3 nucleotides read TGTGCCAGCAGCTCGGGGGGGCTAGGCACAGATACGCAGTATTTT.